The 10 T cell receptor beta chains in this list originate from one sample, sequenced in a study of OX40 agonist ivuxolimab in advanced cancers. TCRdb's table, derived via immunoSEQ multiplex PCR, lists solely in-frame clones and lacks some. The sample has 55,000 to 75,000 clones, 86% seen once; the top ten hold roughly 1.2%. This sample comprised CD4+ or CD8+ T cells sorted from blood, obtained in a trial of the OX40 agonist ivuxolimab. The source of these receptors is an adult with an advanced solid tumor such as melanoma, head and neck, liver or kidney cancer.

The CDR3: CASSEDFGGDNEQFF. The CDR3 coding sequence is TGTGCCAGCAGTGAAGACTTCGGCGGGGACAATGAGCAGTTCTTC. This chain connects TRBV6-1 to TRBJ2-1; D is perhaps TRBD2 (6 bases). V dropped 1 base and J dropped 5 bases, with 12 bases sitting between them. This CDR3 contains 15 residues. From germline, CDR1 is MNHNS and CDR2 SASEGT.

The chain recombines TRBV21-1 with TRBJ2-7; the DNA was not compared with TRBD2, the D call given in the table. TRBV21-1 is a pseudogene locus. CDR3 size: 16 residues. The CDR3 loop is CASSIPRKRENREQYF. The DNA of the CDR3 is TGTGCCAGCAGCATCCCTCGGAAGCGGGAGAATCGAGAGCAGTACTTC.

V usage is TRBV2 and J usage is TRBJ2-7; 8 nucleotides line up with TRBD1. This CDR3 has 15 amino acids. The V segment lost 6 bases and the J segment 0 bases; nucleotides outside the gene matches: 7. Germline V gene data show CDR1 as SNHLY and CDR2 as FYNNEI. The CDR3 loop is CASRSNRGASYEQYF. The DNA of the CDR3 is TGTGCCAGCAGGTCCAACAGGGGGGCCTCCTACGAGCAGTACTTC.

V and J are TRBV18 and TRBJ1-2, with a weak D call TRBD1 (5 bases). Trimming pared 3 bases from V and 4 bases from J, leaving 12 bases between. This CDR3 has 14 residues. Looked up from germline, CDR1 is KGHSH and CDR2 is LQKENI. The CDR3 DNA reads TGTGCCAGCTCACCGGGCGACAGACCCTATGGCTACACCTTC. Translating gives CASSPGDRPYGYTF. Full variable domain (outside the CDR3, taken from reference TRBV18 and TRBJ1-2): NAGVMQNPRHLVRRRGQEARLRCSPMKGHSHVYWYRQLPEEGLKFMVYLQKENIIDESGMPKERFSAEFPKEGPSILRIQQVVRGDSAAYFCASSPGDRPYGYTFGSGTRLTVV.

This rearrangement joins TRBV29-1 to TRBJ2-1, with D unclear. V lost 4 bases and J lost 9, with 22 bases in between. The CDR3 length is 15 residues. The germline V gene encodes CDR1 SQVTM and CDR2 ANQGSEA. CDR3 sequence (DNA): TGCAGCGTTGTTAGTAGCTTAAGGTCGGACGGTGAGCAGTTCTTC. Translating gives CSVVSSLRSDGEQFF.

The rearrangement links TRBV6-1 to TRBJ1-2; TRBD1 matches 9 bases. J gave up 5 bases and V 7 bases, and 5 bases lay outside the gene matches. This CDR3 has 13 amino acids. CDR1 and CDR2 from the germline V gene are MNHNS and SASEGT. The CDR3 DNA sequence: TGTGCCAGCAAAACAGGGGGCGCATATGGCTACACCTTC. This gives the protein CASKTGGAYGYTF.

CDR3 sequence reads: CASSPRQVDQPQHF. The CDR3 DNA reads TGTGCCAGCAGTCCCAGACAGGTAGACCAGCCCCAGCATTTT. This chain uses TRBV27 with TRBJ1-5; possibly TRBD1 for D (6 bases). Germline loops: CDR1 MNHEY, CDR2 SMNVEV (reference sequence). Trimming cost V 5 bases and J 7 bases, with 15 bases left between them. This CDR3 spans 14 amino acids.

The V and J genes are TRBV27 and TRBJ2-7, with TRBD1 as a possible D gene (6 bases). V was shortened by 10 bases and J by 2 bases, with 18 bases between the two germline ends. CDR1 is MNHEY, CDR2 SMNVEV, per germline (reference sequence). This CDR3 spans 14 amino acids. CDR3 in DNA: TGTGCCACCTCCTTCCAGGGGAAACCCTACGAGCAGTACTTC. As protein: CATSFQGKPYEQYF.

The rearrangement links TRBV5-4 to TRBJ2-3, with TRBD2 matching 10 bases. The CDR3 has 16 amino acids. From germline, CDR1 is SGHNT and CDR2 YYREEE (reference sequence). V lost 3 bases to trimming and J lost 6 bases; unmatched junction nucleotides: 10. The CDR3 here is CASSSASGRATDTQYF. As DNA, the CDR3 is TGTGCCAGCAGCTCAGCCAGCGGGAGGGCCACGGATACGCAGTATTTT.

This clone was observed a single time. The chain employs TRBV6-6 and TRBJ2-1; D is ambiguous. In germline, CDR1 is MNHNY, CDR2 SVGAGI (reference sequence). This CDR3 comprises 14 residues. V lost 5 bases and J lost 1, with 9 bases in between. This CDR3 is CASSAADSYNEQFF. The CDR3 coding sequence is TGTGCCAGCAGTGCCGCTGATTCCTACAATGAGCAGTTCTTC.